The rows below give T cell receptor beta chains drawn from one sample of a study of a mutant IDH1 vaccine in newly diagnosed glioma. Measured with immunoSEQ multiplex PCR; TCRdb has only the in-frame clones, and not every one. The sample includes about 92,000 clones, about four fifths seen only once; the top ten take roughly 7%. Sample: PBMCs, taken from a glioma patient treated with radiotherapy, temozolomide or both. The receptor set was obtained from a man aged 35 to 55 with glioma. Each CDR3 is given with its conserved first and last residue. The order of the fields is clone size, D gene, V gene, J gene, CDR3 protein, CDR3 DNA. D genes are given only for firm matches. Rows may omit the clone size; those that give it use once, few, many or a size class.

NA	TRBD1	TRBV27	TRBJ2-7	CASSLGQGHYEQYF	TGTGCCAGCAGTTTAGGACAGGGCCATTACGAGCAGTACTTC
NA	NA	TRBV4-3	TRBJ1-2	CASSRASYGYTF	TGCGCCAGCAGTAGGGCTTCCTATGGCTACACCTTC
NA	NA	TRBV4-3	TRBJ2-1	CASSQVPRGSASYNEQFF	TGCGCCAGCAGCCAAGTCCCCCGGGGAAGCGCCTCCTACAATGAGCAGTTCTTC
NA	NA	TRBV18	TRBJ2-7	CASSPLPSLALDEQYF	TGTGCCAGCTCACCACTTCCATCACTAGCTCTCGACGAGCAGTACTTC
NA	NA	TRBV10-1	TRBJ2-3	CASSGLMGGQKDTQYF	TGCGCCAGCAGTGGACTTATGGGGGGGCAAAAAGATACGCAGTATTTT
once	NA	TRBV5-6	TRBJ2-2	CASSWGTGELFF	TGTGCCAGCAGCTGGGGGACAGGGGAGCTGTTTTTT
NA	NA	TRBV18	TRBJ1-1	CASSTGVNTEAFF	TGTGCCAGCTCAACGGGGGTAAACACTGAAGCTTTCTTT
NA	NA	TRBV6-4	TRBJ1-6	CASSDSHLGDSPLHF	TGTGCCAGCAGTGACTCCCACCTCGGTGATTCACCCCTCCACTTT
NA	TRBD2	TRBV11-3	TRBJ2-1	CASSFSGGLSYNEQFF	TGTGCCAGCAGCTTCAGCGGGGGCCTGTCCTACAATGAGCAGTTCTTC
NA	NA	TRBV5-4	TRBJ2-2	CASSLGGGTGELFF	TGTGCCAGCAGCTTGGGCGGAGGGACCGGGGAGCTGTTTTTT
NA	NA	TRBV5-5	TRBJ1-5	CASSLDGGNSNQPQHF	TGTGCCAGCAGCTTGGACGGGGGGAATAGCAATCAGCCCCAGCATTTT
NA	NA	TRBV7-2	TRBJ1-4	CASSQGTKWEKLFF	TGTGCCAGCAGCCAGGGGACAAAGTGGGAAAAACTGTTTTTT
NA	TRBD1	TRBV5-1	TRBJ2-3	CASGTGGTDTQYF	TGCGCCAGTGGCACAGGGGGAACAGATACGCAGTATTTT
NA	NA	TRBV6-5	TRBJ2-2	CASSYLALNTGELFF	TGTGCCAGCAGTTACTTGGCTTTAAACACCGGGGAGCTGTTTTTT
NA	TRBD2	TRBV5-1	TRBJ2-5	CASSGGLAGGRETQYF	TGCGCCAGCAGCGGGGGACTAGCGGGAGGAAGGGAGACCCAGTACTTC
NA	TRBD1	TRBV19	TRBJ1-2	CATRTGWAYGYTF	TGTGCCACCCGGACAGGGTGGGCCTATGGCTACACCTTC
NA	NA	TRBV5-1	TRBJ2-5	CASSLGLRRGQETQYF	TGCGCCAGCAGCTTGGGACTACGCCGAGGGCAAGAGACCCAGTACTTC
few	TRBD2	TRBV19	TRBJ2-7	CASSKTSGPFTEQYF	TGTGCCAGTAGCAAGACTAGCGGGCCCTTCACCGAGCAGTACTTC
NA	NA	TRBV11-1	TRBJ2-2	CASSQTVNTGELFF	TGTGCCAGCAGCCAGACAGTTAACACCGGGGAGCTGTTTTTT
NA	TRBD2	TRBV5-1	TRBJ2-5	CASSPWTSGGPQETQYF	TGCGCCAGCAGCCCCTGGACTAGCGGGGGGCCACAAGAGACCCAGTACTTC
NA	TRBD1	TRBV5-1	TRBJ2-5	CASRTTGRQETQYF	TGCGCCAGCAGGACGACAGGGCGTCAAGAGACCCAGTACTTC
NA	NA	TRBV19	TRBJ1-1	CASSMTLNTEAFF	TGTGCCAGTAGTATGACATTGAACACTGAAGCTTTCTTT
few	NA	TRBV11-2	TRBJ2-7	CASSSLSVGGENF	TGTGCCAGCAGCTCCCTGAGTGTGGGGGGCGAAAACTTC
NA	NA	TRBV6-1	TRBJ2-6	CASSGGGGAGANVLTF	TGTGCCAGCAGTGGGGGTGGCGGGGCCGGGGCCAACGTCCTGACTTTC
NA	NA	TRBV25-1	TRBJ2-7	CASSGFGGEQYF	TGTGCCAGCAGTGGTTTTGGGGGCGAGCAGTACTTC
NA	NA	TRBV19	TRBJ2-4	CASSIDGNIQYF	TGTGCCAGTAGTATAGATGGAAACATTCAGTACTTC
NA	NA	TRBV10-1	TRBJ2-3	CASSRGSAPDTQYF	TGCGCCAGCAGTCGTGGGTCGGCCCCAGATACGCAGTATTTT
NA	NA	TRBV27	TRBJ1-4	CASSPVLAGDNEKLFF	TGTGCCAGCAGTCCCGTCCTCGCAGGGGATAATGAAAAACTGTTTTTT
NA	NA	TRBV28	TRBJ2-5	CASRRRDSRRETQYF	TGTGCCAGCAGAAGACGGGACTCCCGTAGGGAGACCCAGTACTTC
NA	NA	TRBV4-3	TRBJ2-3	CASSPRVPDTQYF	TGCGCCAGCAGCCCCCGGGTGCCAGATACGCAGTATTTT
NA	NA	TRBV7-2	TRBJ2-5	CASSLIGLRTQYF	TGTGCCAGCAGCTTAATAGGTTTGCGGACCCAGTACTTC
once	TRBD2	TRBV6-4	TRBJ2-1	CASSRTSGRDEQFF	TGTGCCAGCAGCCGGACTAGCGGGAGGGATGAGCAGTTCTTC
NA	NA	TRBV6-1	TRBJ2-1	CAGKGQSQINEQFF	TGTGCCGGAAAGGGGCAGTCCCAGATCAATGAGCAGTTCTTC
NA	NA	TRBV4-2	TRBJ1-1	CASSQPSWPDLLNTEAFF	TGTGCCAGCAGCCAACCATCCTGGCCCGACCTACTGAACACTGAAGCTTTCTTT
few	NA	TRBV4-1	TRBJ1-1	CASSRKGENTEAFF	TGCGCCAGCAGCCGTAAGGGGGAGAACACTGAAGCTTTCTTT
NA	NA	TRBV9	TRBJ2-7	CASSVGGSSYEQYF	TGTGCCAGCAGCGTAGGAGGGAGCTCCTACGAGCAGTACTTC
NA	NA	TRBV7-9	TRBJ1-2	CASSSRTVYGYTF	TGTGCCAGCAGCTCCCGGACGGTATATGGCTACACCTTC
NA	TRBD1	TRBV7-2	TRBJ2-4	CASTPQGRIAKNIQYF	TGTGCCAGCACCCCACAGGGGCGAATAGCCAAAAACATTCAGTACTTC
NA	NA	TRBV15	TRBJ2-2	CATSRGSRVDGELFF	TGTGCCACCAGCAGAGGCTCGCGGGTGGACGGGGAGCTGTTTTTT
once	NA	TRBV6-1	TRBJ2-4	CASSEGNGWGAKNIQYF	TGTGCCAGCAGTGAAGGGAACGGCTGGGGGGCCAAAAACATTCAGTACTTC
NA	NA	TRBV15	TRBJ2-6	CATSGSVSGANVLTF	TGTGCCACCAGCGGGAGTGTCTCTGGGGCCAACGTCCTGACTTTC
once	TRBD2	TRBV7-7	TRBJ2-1	CASSLGDYLSSYNEQFF	TGTGCTAGCAGCTTAGGGGACTATCTTAGCTCCTACAATGAGCAGTTCTTC